These 9 T cell receptor beta chains were sequenced from one sample in a study of blood T cell repertoires in COVID-19. The method was immunoSEQ multiplex PCR; TCRdb's version includes in-frame clones alone and lacks a portion of them. Here the sample spans about 140,000 clones, about 85% being singletons. Sequencing input: peripheral blood. All receptors come from a human donor in a cohort sampled during active COVID-19.

This clone appeared once. CDR3 nucleotides: TGCAGTGCTGGTGCTATAGCGGGAGAGACCCAGTACTTC. Encoded protein: CSAGAIAGETQYF. V gene TRBV20-1 combines with J gene TRBJ2-5; 7 bases line up with TRBD2. The V and J ends lost 5 bases and 4 bases, in that order; junction bases with no gene match: 7. The germline V gene encodes CDR1 DFQATT and CDR2 SNEGSKA (reference sequence). This CDR3 region has 13 residues.

The chain joins TRBV19 to TRBJ1-6; D ambiguous. The CDR3 length is 14 residues. From germline, CDR1 is LNHDA and CDR2 SQIVND (reference sequence). Trimming removed 3 bases from V and 7 bases from J, with 10 bases in between. DNA for the CDR3: TGTGCCAGTAGTATGCGGGGAAGGAATTCACCCCTCCACTTT. It yields the protein CASSMRGRNSPLHF.

J is TRBJ1-1 and V is TRBV29-1; D not resolved. CDR1 SQVTM and CDR2 ANQGSEA come from the germline V gene. The CDR3 is 11 residues long. V was clipped by 6 bases and J by 1 base, with 6 bases between them. The CDR3 region has the DNA TGCAGCGTGTCAAAGAACACTGAAGCTTTCTTT. The encoded protein is CSVSKNTEAFF.

V usage is TRBV24-1 and J usage is TRBJ2-2; 8 positions agree with TRBD1. CDR3 length: 16 amino acids. J was trimmed by 0 bases and V by 4 bases; bases with no gene match: 3. Germline-derived CDR1 and CDR2 are KGHDR and SFDVKD. CDR3 region: CATSDSGQANTGELFF. DNA for the CDR3: TGTGCCACCAGTGACTCGGGACAGGCGAACACCGGGGAGCTGTTTTTT.

V gene TRBV10-3 combines with J gene TRBJ1-2, with a weak D call TRBD1 (5 bases). Trimming pared 4 bases from V and 8 bases from J, leaving 17 bases between. Germline assignment: CDR1 ENHRY and CDR2 SYGVKD. The CDR3 runs to 14 residues. The CDR3: CAISGPEGLGGYTF. The CDR3 coding sequence is TGTGCCATCAGTGGGCCGGAGGGGTTGGGCGGCTACACCTTC.

Only one count was recorded for this clone. The CDR3 nucleotides are TGTGCCAGCAGCCCCTTCACTACTCGACGGATCTCCTACGAGCAGTACTTC. Protein product: CASSPFTTRRISYEQYF. This chain uses TRBV6-2 or TRBV6-3 with TRBJ2-7; no clear D. The CDR3 is 17 residues long. The germline V and J ends were trimmed by 6 bases and 0 bases, with 21 bases remaining between them. The V gene's germline CDR1 is MNHEY and CDR2 SVGEGT.

V and J are TRBV13 and TRBJ1-6; D call uncertain. The V end was cut by 7 bases, the J end by 0 bases, with 10 bases between. The CDR3 has 15 residues. Per germline, CDR1 PRHDT and CDR2 FYEKMQ (reference sequence). The CDR3, as DNA: TGTGCCAGCACCCCGGGGAGCTCCTATAATTCACCCCTCCACTTT. Translating it yields CASTPGSSYNSPLHF.

This clone was observed once. V is TRBV7-9 and J is TRBJ1-3, with TRBD1 matching over 8 bases. The CDR3 is made up of 14 amino acids. Per germline, CDR1 SEHNR and CDR2 FQNEAQ (reference sequence). V was pared by 6 bases and J by 8 bases, with 9 bases of the junction left unmatched. CDR3 in DNA: TGTGCCAGCAGAACGGACAGGGTGGGAGACACCATATATTTT. Translated: CASRTDRVGDTIYF.

The chain combines TRBV6-2 or TRBV6-3 with TRBJ2-5; D is perhaps TRBD2 (6 bases). The germline V and J ends were trimmed by 4 bases and 2 bases, with 17 bases remaining between them. The CDR3 contains 16 residues. From germline, CDR1 is MNHEY and CDR2 SVGEGT. CDR3 in DNA: TGTGCCAGCAGTTCCCGGGGAGGAGGCCCTCAAGAGACCCAGTACTTC. Protein sequence: CASSSRGGGPQETQYF.